This passage covers 28 T cell receptor beta chains from one sample sequenced in a study of blood T cell repertoires in COVID-19. Sequencing was performed with immunoSEQ multiplex PCR; in TCRdb, only in-frame clones are kept and a portion is missing. The sample gives under 200,000 clones, roughly 80% of which show up once; approximately 2.8% is in the top ten. Sequences were obtained from peripheral blood. These receptors were obtained from a man aged 70 or older with acute or convalescent COVID-19.

Comment on this clone: It is unclear where the CDR3 begins or ends on the DNA, so no DNA is shown, and the CDR3 is as TCRdb lists it. The chain combines TRBV21-1 with TRBJ1-1; no DNA check was done on the table's D call, TRBD1. TRBV21-1 is a pseudogene. Ends included, the CDR3 has 14 residues. CDR3 in amino acids: CASSKEVGAGAAFF.

V is TRBV5-4 and J is TRBJ2-3; 15 nucleotides align to TRBD2. Germline loops: CDR1 SGHNT, CDR2 YYREEE (reference sequence). The CDR3 runs 18 residues. V gave up 4 bases and J gave up 4 bases; unmatched junction bases: 10. The CDR3 DNA reads as TGTGCCAGCAGCCCGGGACTAGCGGGGGGAGATTTGTCAGATACGCAGTATTTT. Its translation: CASSPGLAGGDLSDTQYF. Filled out from reference TRBV5-4 and TRBJ2-3, the complete variable domain reads ETGVTQSPTHLIKTRGQQVTLRCSSQSGHNTVSWYQQALGQGPQFIFQYYREEENGRGNFPPRFSGLQFPNYSSELNVNALELDDSALYLCASSPGLAGGDLSDTQYFGPGTRLTVL.

The chain employs TRBV11-3 and TRBJ2-1; 8 nucleotides line up with TRBD2. Per germline, CDR1 SGHNT and CDR2 YENEEA. With V trimmed by 7 bases and J by 1 base, 3 bases remained unmatched. This CDR3 is built from 14 residues. CDR3 nucleotide sequence: TGTGCCAGCAACGTAGCGGGATCCTACAATGAGCAGTTCTTC. Amino acids: CASNVAGSYNEQFF.

The rearrangement joins TRBV18 to TRBJ2-7; D is unclear. CDR1 and CDR2 from the germline V gene are KGHSH and LQKENI. Trimming removed 0 bases at V and 6 bases at J, with 12 bases between. There are 14 residues in the CDR3. The CDR3 loop reads CASSPPPSAAEQYF. DNA of the CDR3: TGTGCCAGCTCACCACCTCCGAGCGCTGCCGAGCAGTACTTC.

This chain links TRBV30 with TRBJ2-5, with D possibly TRBD2 on 5 matching bases. CDR3 length: 11 amino acids. The V end lost 1 base, the J end lost 8 bases, and 8 bases lay between the germline ends. In germline, CDR1 is GTSNPN, CDR2 SVGIG (reference sequence). CDR3 coding DNA: TGTGCCTGGAGTGATCCGGGAACCCAGTACTTC. This sequence encodes CAWSDPGTQYF.

The chain's CDR3 is CASSLAVSEQFF. For the CDR3, the DNA is TGTGCCAGCAGCCTAGCCGTGAGTGAGCAGTTCTTC. The chain joins TRBV11-3 to TRBJ2-1; a weak D match, TRBD2 (5 bases). V lost 5 bases and J 9 bases, leaving 11 bases between the germline ends. The CDR3 has 12 amino acids. Germline V gives CDR1 SGHNT, CDR2 YENEEA.

V usage is TRBV14 and J usage is TRBJ2-1, with TRBD2 matching 7 bases. V lost 0 bases, J lost 8 bases, and 4 bases stayed unmatched. Germline V CDR1 and CDR2: SGHDN, FVKESK. The CDR3 is made up of 14 amino acids. The CDR3 region is CASSQEIAGDEQFF. The CDR3 bases are TGTGCCAGCAGCCAAGAAATAGCGGGCGATGAGCAGTTCTTC.

The rearrangement links TRBV7-3 to TRBJ1-1, with a possible D match to TRBD1 (5 bases). This CDR3 contains 13 residues. Germline CDR1 SGHTA, CDR2 FQGTGA. With 5 bases removed from V and 5 bases from J, the gap between germline ends came to 12 bases. The CDR3 DNA is TGTGCCAGCAGCCCTGCAGGGTCGACTGAAGCTTTCTTT. Amino acids: CASSPAGSTEAFF.

This chain uses TRBV19 with TRBJ2-5; a weak D match, TRBD1 (5 bases). Looked up from germline, CDR1 is LNHDA and CDR2 is SQIVND (reference sequence). This CDR3 is built from 13 residues. The ends were cut back, 5 bases at V and 4 bases at J, with 11 bases in the middle. This chain's CDR3 is CASSSQGGETQYF. CDR3 in DNA: TGTGCCAGTAGTTCGCAGGGCGGAGAGACCCAGTACTTC.

This chain joins TRBV7-9 and TRBJ1-1; D call uncertain. Deletions cut 3 bases from V and 3 bases from J, with 17 bases between. CDR1 is SEHNR, CDR2 FQNEAQ, per germline (reference sequence). This CDR3 contains 16 residues. CDR3 residues: CASSFSLREGYTEAFF. The CDR3 DNA is TGTGCCAGCAGCTTCTCCCTCCGGGAAGGGTACACTGAAGCTTTCTTT.

This clone occurred once. V gene TRBV7-9 combines with J gene TRBJ2-3; 9 bases match TRBD2. Germline V gene lookup returns CDR1 SEHNR and CDR2 FQNEAQ (reference sequence). This CDR3 comprises 15 residues. The V gene end was trimmed by 5 bases and the J gene end by 6 bases; junction bases not matched to a gene: 9. CDR3 loop: CASSPTSGLWDTQYF. CDR3 coding DNA: TGTGCCAGCAGCCCGACTAGCGGATTATGGGATACGCAGTATTTT.

The V and J genes are TRBV27 and TRBJ1-6, with D uncertain. CDR1 is MNHEY and CDR2 is SMNVEV in the germline V gene (reference sequence). Between the trimmed V and J ends, which lost 8 bases and 0 bases, there was a span of 11 bases. CDR3 size: 15 residues. CDR3 region: CASSLSSSYNSPLHF. CDR3 sequence (DNA): TGTGCCAGCTCTCTGTCGAGCTCCTATAATTCACCCCTCCACTTT.

The chain uses TRBV5-4 and TRBJ2-1; D gene ambiguous. This CDR3 contains 14 residues. The ends were cut back, 0 bases at V and 7 bases at J, with 11 bases in the middle. Germline V gene lookup returns CDR1 SGHNT and CDR2 YYREEE (reference sequence). For the CDR3, the DNA is TGTGCCAGCAGCTTGGGTCGGTATTTGAATGAGCAGTTCTTC. Translation gives CASSLGRYLNEQFF.

This chain uses TRBV6-5 with TRBJ2-7, with 9 bases lining up with TRBD2. The ends lost 0 bases at V and 3 bases at J; junction bases unmatched: 6. This CDR3 has 16 amino acids. Germline loops: CDR1 MNHEY, CDR2 SVGAGI. This CDR3 reads CASSYSGGLAGYEQYF. The CDR3 DNA reads TGTGCCAGCAGTTACTCCGGGGGACTAGCCGGCTACGAGCAGTACTTC.

This chain links TRBV15 with TRBJ2-1; 10 bases match TRBD2. This CDR3 region has 17 residues. Trimming removed 0 bases from V and 7 bases from J; junction bases left unmatched: 9. From germline, CDR1 is LNHNV and CDR2 YYDKDF (reference sequence). CDR3 sequence (DNA): TGTGCCACCAGCAGAGATCCCCCTTCTAGCGGGAGAAATGAGCAGTTCTTC. Protein: CATSRDPPSSGRNEQFF. Full variable domain (rest looked up from reference TRBV15 and TRBJ2-1): DAMVIQNPRYQVTQFGKPVTLSCSQTLNHNVMYWYQQKSSQAPKLLFHYYDKDFNNEADTPDNFQSRRPNTSFCFLDIRSPGLGDTAMYLCATSRDPPSSGRNEQFFGPGTRLTVL.

J is TRBJ1-2 and V is TRBV16; the D is unclear. Germline CDR1 KGHSY, CDR2 FQNENV. The V end was cut by 3 bases, the J end by 0 bases, with 5 bases between. The CDR3 totals 13 residues. The CDR3 loop is CASSHEANYGYTF. CDR3 in DNA: TGTGCCAGCAGCCACGAGGCTAACTATGGCTACACCTTC.

The chain recombines TRBV28 with TRBJ2-3, with a tentative D call TRBD2 (5 bases). The ends were cut back, 5 bases at V and 2 bases at J, with 14 bases in the middle. This CDR3 has 15 residues. Germline V CDR1 and CDR2: MDHEN, SYDVKM. CDR3 sequence reads: CASSPSGTLTDTQYF. The DNA of the CDR3 is TGTGCCAGCAGTCCCAGCGGAACACTCACAGATACGCAGTATTTT.

The genes are TRBV6-1 and TRBJ2-1; the D gene is possibly TRBD2 (6 bases). Germline-derived CDR1 and CDR2 are MNHNS and SASEGT. The CDR3 has 13 amino acids. V shed 1 base and J shed 9 bases, with 10 bases lying between them. Here the CDR3 DNA reads TGTGCCAGCAGTGAAGGGAGGGGCGGTGAGCAGTTCTTC. Its protein is CASSEGRGGEQFF.

This chain connects TRBV10-3 to TRBJ2-7, with 9 nucleotides matching TRBD1. Looked up from germline, CDR1 is ENHRY and CDR2 is SYGVKD. The CDR3 sequence is 14 residues long. With 8 bases clipped from V and 2 bases from J, the junction kept 7 bases outside the gene matches. CDR3 DNA sequence: TGTGCCATCGCTGGGACAGGGACTACCTACGAGCAGTACTTC. This sequence encodes CAIAGTGTTYEQYF.

This clone was detected only a few times. The chain couples TRBV11-2 to TRBJ1-2; D may be TRBD1 (5 bases). The CDR3 consists of 14 residues. CDR1 and CDR2 from the germline V gene are SGHAT and FQNNGV. The V end was cut by 1 base, the J end by 4 bases, with 10 bases between. In nucleotides, the CDR3 is TGTGCCAGCAGCTTAGCCCAGGGCGGCTATGGCTACACCTTC. Translated: CASSLAQGGYGYTF.

This sequence joins TRBV9 and TRBJ1-1; D is undetermined. CDR1 SGDLS and CDR2 YYNGEE come from the germline V gene. The CDR3 runs 13 residues. Trimming took off 0 bases at V and 10 bases at J, with 13 bases between the two ends. CDR3 region: CASSVDFRKAAFF. CDR3 DNA sequence: TGTGCCAGCAGCGTAGACTTCAGGAAAGCAGCTTTCTTT.

V usage is TRBV28 and J usage is TRBJ1-3, with a possible D match to TRBD1 (5 bases). The CDR3 runs to 17 residues. The germline V gene has CDR1 MDHEN and CDR2 SYDVKM. The V gene lost 8 bases and the J gene lost 0 bases, with 20 bases spanning the gap. The CDR3 bases are TGTGCCAGCGGGCCCCCGGTTGTTGACAGCTCTGGAAACACCATATATTTT. The encoded protein is CASGPPVVDSSGNTIYF.

This chain joins TRBV7-2 and TRBJ2-1, with TRBD1 as a possible D gene (5 bases). V lost 7 bases, J lost 4 bases, and 11 bases lay in between. This CDR3 contains 13 residues. From germline, CDR1 is SGHTA and CDR2 FQGNSA. The CDR3 DNA reads as TGTGCCAGCACCCCTACAGGTTACAATGAGCAGTTCTTC. Translating it yields CASTPTGYNEQFF.

V and J are TRBV5-1 and TRBJ2-3, with a weak D call TRBD2 (7 bases). Germline V gives CDR1 SGHRS, CDR2 YFSETQ. V shed 3 bases and J shed 2 bases, with 13 bases lying between them. This CDR3 comprises 15 residues. The CDR3 nucleotides read TGCGCCAGCAGCTCCGGGGGGCTCTTCACAGATACGCAGTATTTT. Its translation: CASSSGGLFTDTQYF.

The chain couples TRBV7-3 to TRBJ2-2, with D possibly being TRBD2 (7 bases). V lost 1 base and J lost 5, with 11 bases in between. In germline, CDR1 is SGHTA, CDR2 FQGTGA. CDR3 size: 15 residues. The CDR3 DNA reads as TGTGCCAGCAGCTTAATCGGGGGGCTGACCGGGGAGCTGTTTTTT. The encoded protein is CASSLIGGLTGELFF.

The chain recombines TRBV7-2 with TRBJ2-1, with TRBD2 matching 10 bases. The CDR3 totals 17 residues. The ends lost 3 bases at V and 6 bases at J; junction bases unmatched: 11. The V gene's germline CDR1 is SGHTA and CDR2 FQGNSA. As DNA, the CDR3 is TGTGCCAGCAGCTTCTCTAGGACCCTAGCGGGAGTCAATGAGCAGTTCTTC. Amino acid sequence: CASSFSRTLAGVNEQFF.

This clone was seen only once. This chain uses TRBV11-2 with TRBJ1-6; the match to TRBD1 covers 8 bases. Losses at the gene ends were 5 bases for V and 0 bases for J; bases not matched to a gene: 9. The germline V gene encodes CDR1 SGHAT and CDR2 FQNNGV. This CDR3 spans 18 amino acids. The DNA for the CDR3 is TGTGCCAGCAGCCTCCCCCGACAGGGGAGCTCCTATAATTCACCCCTCCACTTT. This codes for CASSLPRQGSSYNSPLHF.

The chain recombines TRBV6-5 with TRBJ2-2; TRBD1 is a possible D gene (6 bases). In germline, CDR1 is MNHEY, CDR2 SVGAGI. The length of the CDR3 is 16 residues. Deletions cut 0 bases from V and 7 bases from J, with 15 bases between. This CDR3 reads CASSYSAGGFNGELFF. The CDR3 DNA reads as TGTGCCAGCAGTTACTCAGCTGGGGGCTTTAACGGGGAGCTGTTTTTT.